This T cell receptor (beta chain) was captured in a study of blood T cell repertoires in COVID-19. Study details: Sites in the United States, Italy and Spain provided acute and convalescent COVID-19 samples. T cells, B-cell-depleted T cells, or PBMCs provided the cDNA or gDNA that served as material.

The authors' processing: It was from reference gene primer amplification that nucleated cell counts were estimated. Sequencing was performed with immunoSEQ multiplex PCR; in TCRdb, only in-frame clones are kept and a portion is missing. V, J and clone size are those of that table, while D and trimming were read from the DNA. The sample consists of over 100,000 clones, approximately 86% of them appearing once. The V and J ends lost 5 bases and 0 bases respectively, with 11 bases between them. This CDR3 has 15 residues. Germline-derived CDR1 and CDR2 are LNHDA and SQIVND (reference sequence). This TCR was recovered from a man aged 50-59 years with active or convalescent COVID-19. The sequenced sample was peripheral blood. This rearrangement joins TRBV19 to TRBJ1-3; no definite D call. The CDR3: CASSAGMNSGNTIYF. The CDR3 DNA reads TGTGCCAGTAGTGCCGGGATGAACTCTGGAAACACCATATATTTT.